The source of this TCR beta chain is a study of spatial heterogeneity in lung cancer. Time point defined: sample taken at primary tumor resection. Samples were obtained from 70 or so donors, all untreated early-stage non-small cell lung cancer patients. The study sequenced unsorted whole RNA from tumor, nontumor lung or frozen PBMC. Per germline, CDR1 LNHDA and CDR2 SQIVND (reference sequence). V was trimmed by 6 bases and J by 3 bases, leaving 12 bases between them. The CDR3 covers 14 residues. TCRdb reprocessed the 5' RACE reads with MiXCR, giving one entry per CDR3 protein. Among about 45,000 distinct CDR3 sequences listed, 6.8% were seen once. A note on this clonotype: The antigen remains unidentified.

General observations from the study: There were more appearances of ubiquitous expanded tumor TCRs in blood at resection than at follow-up.

The TCR originated in a female donor with early-stage non-small cell lung cancer. This chain joins TRBV19 and TRBJ1-5; TRBD1 is a possible D gene (5 bases). Sequenced here: PBMCs, sampled at surgery. The CDR3 protein is CASRPGTTNQPQHF. CDR3 coding DNA: TGTGCCAGTAGGCCCGGGACGACCAATCAGCCCCAGCATTTT.